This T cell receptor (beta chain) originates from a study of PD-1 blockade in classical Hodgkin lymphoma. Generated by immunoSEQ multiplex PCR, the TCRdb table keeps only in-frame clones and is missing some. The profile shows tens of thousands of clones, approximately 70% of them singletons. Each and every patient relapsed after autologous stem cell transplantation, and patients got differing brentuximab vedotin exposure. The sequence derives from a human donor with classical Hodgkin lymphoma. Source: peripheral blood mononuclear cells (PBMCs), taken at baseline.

The CDR3 region is CAWGLDSPLHF. CDR3 sequence (DNA): TGTGCCTGGGGTTTAGATTCACCCCTCCACTTT. The V call is TRBV30, the J call TRBJ1-6; no definite D call. V lost 5 bases and J 8 bases, leaving 7 bases between the germline ends. The CDR3 is 11 residues long. The germline V gene has CDR1 GTSNPN and CDR2 SVGIG (reference sequence).